The clone carrying this T cell receptor (beta chain) has at least ten counts. The CDR3 covers 13 residues. Germline values: CDR1 SNHLY, CDR2 FYNNEI. V lost 4 bases to trimming and J lost 4 bases, with 5 bases between them. The data derive from a study of regulatory T cells in long-lasting Graves disease. iRepertoire HTBI primers and Arm-PCR of CDR3 regions built TCR beta libraries. TCRdb itself ran the multiplex PCR reads through MiXCR, one entry per CDR3 protein. The sample consists of fewer than 650,000 distinct CDR3 sequences, approximately 15% of them appearing once. The time point here: newly diagnosed GD, antithyroid drugs for less than 3 months. Following extraction of RNA from PBMCs, that RNA was used to make the TCR library. These same records also appear under a second study, on T cells in Graves' hyperthyroidism and ophthalmopathy. According to that study: The HTBI primer set served for first-round RT-PCR of the TCR CDR3.

This TCR was recovered from a woman under 40 with Graves disease. Source: peripheral blood mononuclear cells (PBMCs), taken at new diagnosis, from a patient treated with antithyroid drugs. V gene TRBV2 combines with J gene TRBJ2-6, with no clear D. In DNA form, the CDR3 reads TGTGCCAGCAGTGCTACAGGGGCCAACGTCCTGACTTTC. It yields the protein CASSATGANVLTF.